Each of the 29 T cell receptor beta chains below was sequenced from the same sample in a study of memory CD8 T cells in hepatitis C reinfection. Time point defined: pre-reinfection, 55 to 20 weeks before reinfection detection. The sorted cells went straight to TCR sequencing with no prior in vitro expansion. The assay was immunoSEQ multiplex PCR, and TCRdb's table has in-frame clones only and misses some. The repertoire holds over 5,500 clones, with roughly nine tenths as singletons. The sequenced sample consisted of naive CD8+ T cells sorted from blood. The receptor set was obtained from a man aged 50 to 60 with hepatitis C virus infection.

This rearrangement joins TRBV7-9 to TRBJ2-7, with D unresolved. CDR3 length equals 13 residues. Germline-derived CDR1 and CDR2 are SEHNR and FQNEAQ (reference sequence). Trimming pared 2 bases from V and 2 bases from J, leaving 7 bases between. CDR3 region: CASSLTATYEQYF. The CDR3 bases are TGTGCCAGCAGCTTAACAGCTACCTACGAGCAGTACTTC.

The rearrangement links TRBV7-9 to TRBJ2-7, with D perhaps TRBD2 (5 bases). CDR1 and CDR2 from the germline V gene are SEHNR and FQNEAQ (reference sequence). Trimming left V 9 bases short and J 2 bases short, with 23 bases between. This CDR3 region has 16 residues. CDR3 in amino acids: CASYGWSGRSTYEQYF. The CDR3 bases are TGTGCCAGTTATGGGTGGAGCGGTAGGTCGACCTACGAGCAGTACTTC.

The gene calls are TRBV27 and TRBJ1-6, with 9 bases lining up with TRBD1. V trimming: 0 bases; J trimming: 9 bases; junction bases outside the gene matches: 6. Looked up from germline, CDR1 is MNHEY and CDR2 is SMNVEV (reference sequence). This CDR3 is 16 amino acids long. CDR3 DNA: TGTGCCAGCAGTTTATCTGGGACAGGGCTAAGTTCACCCCTCCACTTT. This gives the protein CASSLSGTGLSSPLHF.

The chain joins TRBV7-3 to TRBJ1-1, with D possibly matching TRBD1 (5 bases). Germline V gives CDR1 SGHTA, CDR2 FQGTGA. This CDR3 has 13 amino acids. With 3 bases removed from V and 1 base from J, the gap between germline ends came to 6 bases. The CDR3 DNA is TGTGCCAGCAGCTTCCAGGGGAACACTGAAGCTTTCTTT. It encodes CASSFQGNTEAFF. Based on the CDR3 plus reference TRBV7-3 and TRBJ1-1, the full variable domain is GAGVSQTPSNKVTEKGKYVELRCDPISGHTALYWYRQSLGQGPEFLIYFQGTGAADDSGLPNDRFFAVRPEGSVSTLKIQRTERGDSAVYLCASSFQGNTEAFFGQGTRLTVV.

Turning to this clone: The junction does not match germline at one end; this may be a read error. The genes are TRBV7-7 and TRBJ1-1; D is possibly TRBD1 (6 bases). The CDR3 spans 13 residues. In germline, CDR1 is SSHAT, CDR2 FNYEAQ (reference sequence). The CDR3 reads CASSSLQGTEAFF. In DNA form, the CDR3 reads TGTGCTAGCAGCTCCTTACAGGGAACTGAAGCTTTCTTT. Full variable domain (rest looked up from reference TRBV7-7 and TRBJ1-1): GAGVSQSPRYKVTKRGQDVTLRCDPISSHATLYWYQQALGQGPEFLTYFNYEAQPDKSGLPSDRFSAERPEGSISTLTIQRTEQRDSAMYRCASSSLQGTEAFFGQGTRLTVV.

The chain joins TRBV7-3 to TRBJ2-7; 11 bases are shared with TRBD1. Losses at the gene ends were 5 bases for V and 2 bases for J; bases not matched to a gene: 5. Germline assignment: CDR1 SGHTA and CDR2 FQGTGA. The CDR3 spans 15 residues. The CDR3: CASSEGQGDPYEQYF. DNA of the CDR3: TGTGCCAGCAGCGAGGGACAGGGGGACCCCTACGAGCAGTACTTC.

The V and J genes are TRBV6-4 and TRBJ2-2, with 11 bases fitting TRBD2. The V gene's germline CDR1 is MRHNA and CDR2 SNTAGT. CDR3 size: 15 residues. With 4 bases clipped from V and 4 bases from J, the junction kept 2 bases outside the gene matches. CDR3 nucleotides: TGTGCCAGCAGTGCTCTAGCGGGAGGCACCGGGGAGCTGTTTTTT. Amino acid sequence: CASSALAGGTGELFF.

The chain has TRBV4-1 and TRBJ2-1, with D unresolved. Trimming left V 0 bases short and J 11 bases short, with 11 bases between. Germline CDR1 is MGHRA and CDR2 is YSYEKL. This CDR3 comprises 13 residues. CDR3 residues: CASSQDRSPQQFF. The CDR3 DNA sequence: TGCGCCAGCAGCCAAGATCGGTCTCCGCAGCAGTTCTTC.

V usage is TRBV4-1 and J usage is TRBJ1-1; TRBD1 matches at 7 bases. The CDR3 runs to 14 residues. In germline, CDR1 is MGHRA, CDR2 YSYEKL. V lost 5 bases and J lost 10; bases outside the gene matches: 13. CDR3 amino acids: CASSSRQGVSGAFF. DNA for the CDR3: TGCGCCAGCAGCTCCCGACAGGGCGTCTCGGGAGCTTTCTTT.

The rearrangement joins TRBV11-3 to TRBJ2-5; D perhaps matches TRBD1 (5 bases). Germline-derived CDR1 and CDR2 are SGHNT and YENEEA. Trimming shortened V by 1 base and J by 5 bases, and 8 bases separated the two germline ends. The CDR3 covers 13 residues. The CDR3 DNA is TGTGCCAGCAGCTTAGTTAAGGGGGAGACCCAGTACTTC. Translating gives CASSLVKGETQYF.

This chain uses TRBV7-9 with TRBJ2-7, with a possible D match to TRBD1 (5 bases). The CDR3 totals 15 residues. Trimming shortened V by 1 base and J by 1 base, and 11 bases separated the two germline ends. CDR1 and CDR2 (germline): SEHNR, FQNEAQ (reference sequence). CDR3 sequence reads: CASSLGQGESYEQYF. DNA for the CDR3: TGTGCCAGCAGCTTAGGGCAAGGGGAATCCTACGAGCAGTACTTC.

V and J are TRBV7-9 and TRBJ2-1; the D is unclear. Trimming stripped 6 bases from V and 0 bases from J, with 15 bases between. Germline V gene sequence: CDR1 SEHNR, CDR2 FQNEAQ (reference sequence). There are 16 residues in the CDR3. CDR3 protein: CASSPRTASSYNEQFF. CDR3 nucleotides: TGTGCCAGCAGTCCTCGTACCGCGAGCTCCTACAATGAGCAGTTCTTC.

This chain joins TRBV6-6 and TRBJ2-2, with a tentative D call TRBD1 (6 bases). Trimming took off 4 bases at V and 6 bases at J, with 9 bases between the two ends. Germline CDR1 and CDR2: MNHNY and SVGAGI (reference sequence). This CDR3 comprises 13 residues. The CDR3 loop reads CASSLQGSGELFF. CDR3 nucleotides: TGTGCCAGCAGTTTACAGGGATCCGGGGAGCTGTTTTTT.

The V call is TRBV5-1, the J call TRBJ2-3, with TRBD2 as a possible D gene (6 bases). The CDR3 totals 15 residues. Germline V gene lookup returns CDR1 SGHRS and CDR2 YFSETQ. V lost 3 bases, J lost 4 bases, and 15 bases lay in between. The CDR3 bases are TGCGCCAGCAGCTCTTGGGGCGGGAAGGCAGATACGCAGTATTTT. Protein: CASSSWGGKADTQYF.

Here the CDR3 reads CASSQVVGVNTEAFF. The CDR3 DNA reads as TGCGCCAGCAGCCAAGTCGTAGGGGTGAACACTGAAGCTTTCTTT. V gene TRBV4-3 combines with J gene TRBJ1-1, with D maybe TRBD1 (5 bases). Per germline, CDR1 LGHNA and CDR2 YSLEER. This CDR3 region has 15 residues. Between the trimmed V and J ends, which lost 1 base and 0 bases, there was a span of 9 bases.

This chain uses TRBV7-9 with TRBJ2-1; D is undetermined. Trimming took 0 bases from V and 6 from J, leaving 6 bases between them. Germline V CDR1 and CDR2: SEHNR, FQNEAQ (reference sequence). CDR3 length: 13 amino acids. CDR3 DNA: TGTGCCAGCAGCTTAGCCTATACCAATGAGCAGTTCTTC. Translated: CASSLAYTNEQFF. Full variable domain (missing parts from reference TRBV7-9 and TRBJ2-1): DTGVSQNPRHKITKRGQNVTFRCDPISEHNRLYWYRQTLGQGPEFLTYFQNEAQLEKSRLLSDRFSAERPKGSFSTLEIQRTEQGDSAMYLCASSLAYTNEQFFGPGTRLTVL.

The chain joins TRBV7-9 to TRBJ2-1, with a weak D call TRBD2 (5 bases). Germline V CDR1 and CDR2: SEHNR, FQNEAQ (reference sequence). V shed 10 bases and J shed 8 bases, with 12 bases lying between them. CDR3 size: 11 residues. The CDR3 reads CATDYSDEQFF. The CDR3 region has the DNA TGTGCCACTGACTATTCTGATGAGCAGTTCTTC.

This chain links TRBV4-2 with TRBJ2-7; 9 positions agree with TRBD2. Germline CDR1 LGHNA, CDR2 YNFKEQ. V lost 4 bases and J lost 5; bases outside the gene matches: 9. The CDR3 runs 15 residues. The CDR3 nucleotides are TGTGCCAGCAGCCCTGACCCGGGACTAGCTGACGAGCAGTACTTC. Amino acids: CASSPDPGLADEQYF.

The chain recombines TRBV28 with TRBJ1-6; TRBD1 is a possible D gene (6 bases). Germline CDR1 is MDHEN and CDR2 is SYDVKM. The CDR3 is 16 residues long. Trimming pared 5 bases from V and 0 bases from J, leaving 11 bases between. DNA of the CDR3: TGTGCCAGCAGTAAGAGGGGGAGCTCCTATAATTCACCCCTCCACTTT. This gives the protein CASSKRGSSYNSPLHF.

The gene calls are TRBV19 and TRBJ2-7; TRBD2 matches at 8 bases. CDR1 and CDR2 from the germline V gene are LNHDA and SQIVND (reference sequence). J lost 2 bases, V lost 4 bases, and 7 bases had no gene match. This CDR3 contains 15 residues. CDR3 region: CASSTSSGWPYEQYF. The CDR3 region has the DNA TGTGCCAGTAGTACCTCTAGCGGGTGGCCCTACGAGCAGTACTTC.

The V call is TRBV19, the J call TRBJ2-1; D uncertain. V lost 1 base and J lost 0, with 4 bases in between. In germline, CDR1 is LNHDA, CDR2 SQIVND (reference sequence). The CDR3 loop spans 14 amino acids. CDR3 sequence (DNA): TGTGCCAGTAGTATAGGGGCCTCCTACAATGAGCAGTTCTTC. It yields the protein CASSIGASYNEQFF.

The V and J genes are TRBV12-5 and TRBJ2-4, with TRBD1 matching 10 bases. The CDR3 is 17 residues long. J was trimmed by 5 bases and V by 6 bases; bases with no gene match: 13. Germline values: CDR1 LGHNT, CDR2 FRNRAP. CDR3 bases: TGTGCTAGTGGGCCCCGGGACAGGGGTAATTGTCAAAACATTCAGTACTTC. It is translated as CASGPRDRGNCQNIQYF.

V gene TRBV27 combines with J gene TRBJ2-5; a possible D gene is TRBD2 (6 bases). Germline V gene data show CDR1 as MNHEY and CDR2 as SMNVEV (reference sequence). V shed 5 bases and J shed 5 bases, with 12 bases lying between them. This CDR3 contains 13 residues. CDR3 DNA: TGTGCCAGCAGTGTGAGTGGGAGGGAGACCCAGTACTTC. The encoded protein is CASSVSGRETQYF.

V is TRBV5-6 and J is TRBJ2-6; D may be TRBD2 (5 bases). Germline-derived CDR1 and CDR2 are SGHDT and YYEEEE. Trimming left V 0 bases short and J 0 bases short, with 13 bases between. The CDR3 contains 18 residues. The CDR3 nucleotides read TGTGCCAGCAGCTTGGTCCTAGCTTTTAGCTCTGGGGCCAACGTCCTGACTTTC. This codes for CASSLVLAFSSGANVLTF.

CDR3 loop: CASSLSRSRVPEISYEQYF. The CDR3 nucleotides are TGTGCCAGCAGCTTATCCCGATCCCGGGTCCCAGAGATCTCCTACGAGCAGTACTTC. The chain recombines TRBV7-8 with TRBJ2-7, with D unresolved. CDR3 length: 19 amino acids. Looked up from germline, CDR1 is SGHVS and CDR2 is FQNEAQ. The ends were cut back, 2 bases at V and 0 bases at J, with 23 bases in the middle.

DNA of the CDR3: TGTGCCAGTAGTATTACTAGCGGTCAAAATGAGCAGTTCTTC. It encodes CASSITSGQNEQFF. The rearrangement links TRBV19 to TRBJ2-1; 8 positions agree with TRBD2. V shed 3 bases and J 7 bases; nucleotides not matched to a gene: 5. CDR3 length: 14 amino acids. Germline CDR1 and CDR2: LNHDA and SQIVND (reference sequence).

This sequence joins TRBV7-9 and TRBJ1-4; D is perhaps TRBD1 (6 bases). The CDR3 has 14 amino acids. Trimming shortened V by 4 bases and J by 3 bases, and 9 bases separated the two germline ends. Germline-derived CDR1 and CDR2 are SEHNR and FQNEAQ (reference sequence). The CDR3: CASSSGQANEKLFF. The CDR3 DNA follows: TGTGCCAGCAGCTCGGGACAAGCTAATGAAAAACTGTTTTTT.

This chain's CDR3 is CASRGAEPKQYF. CDR3 nucleotides: TGTGCCAGCAGGGGGGCAGAACCTAAGCAGTACTTC. The chain carries TRBV7-9 and TRBJ2-7; tentatively, D is TRBD1 (6 bases). Germline V gene data show CDR1 as SEHNR and CDR2 as FQNEAQ (reference sequence). The CDR3 runs 12 residues. The germline V and J ends were trimmed by 6 bases and 8 bases, with 14 bases remaining between them.

V is TRBV6-5 and J is TRBJ2-7, with D maybe TRBD2 (5 bases). The CDR3 consists of 12 residues. Between the trimmed V and J ends, which lost 2 bases and 7 bases, there was a span of 9 bases. Looked up from germline, CDR1 is MNHEY and CDR2 is SVGAGI. Written as DNA, the CDR3 is TGTGCCAGCAGTTACCAAACGGGAGAGCAGTACTTC. This translates into CASSYQTGEQYF.